What follows are 24 T cell receptor beta chains derived from one specimen sequenced in a study of blood T cells in healthy people across ages. Primed by a sample-barcoded 5' primer and a J-beta primer mix, a second PCR proceeded for roughly 6 to 12 cycles. One entry per CDR3 protein results from TCRdb running MiXCR on the 5' RACE reads. The sample carries around 1,600,000 distinct CDR3 sequences, roughly two fifths recorded once. Sequencing input: blood. The origin of the receptors is a young woman in good health.

V and J are TRBV15 and TRBJ1-1; D call uncertain. Germline values: CDR1 LNHNV, CDR2 YYDKDF (reference sequence). The ends were cut back, 2 bases at V and 2 bases at J, with 12 bases in the middle. The length of the CDR3 is 15 residues. The CDR3 DNA sequence: TGTGCCACCAGCAGAAGGGAGGGTCTAAACACTGAAGCTTTCTTT. Translating gives CATSRREGLNTEAFF.

This clonotype was picked up many times. CDR3 nucleotide sequence: TGTGCCAGCAGCGTGGGAGGGGCCTACAATGAGCAGTTCTTC. This encodes CASSVGGAYNEQFF. The chain employs TRBV9 and TRBJ2-1; 7 nucleotides match TRBD2. The CDR3 has 14 residues. Losses at the gene ends were 2 bases for V and 2 bases for J; bases not matched to a gene: 1. Germline CDR1 SGDLS, CDR2 YYNGEE. The variable domain in full, completed from reference TRBV9 and TRBJ2-1, reads DSGVTQTPKHLITATGQRVTLRCSPRSGDLSVYWYQQSLDQGLQFLIQYYNGEERAKGNILERFSAQQFPDLHSELNLSSLELGDSALYFCASSVGGAYNEQFFGPGTRLTVL.

CDR3 residues: CASPRGAGDLLYEQFF. The DNA of the CDR3 is TGTGCCAGCCCCAGGGGAGCGGGGGACCTACTGTATGAGCAGTTCTTC. The chain couples TRBV6-4 to TRBJ2-1; 8 bases are shared with TRBD2. The CDR3 loop spans 16 amino acids. CDR1 is MRHNA and CDR2 is SNTAGT in the germline V gene. V was clipped by 8 bases and J by 8 bases; unmatched bases: 17.

The table lists this clonotype with a few counts. CDR3 in amino acids: CPTGGDPNTGELFF. The CDR3 coding sequence is TGTCCCACGGGAGGGGACCCGAACACCGGGGAGCTGTTTTTT. This chain links TRBV10-3 with TRBJ2-2; TRBD2 agrees at 8 bases. The germline V gene encodes CDR1 ENHRY and CDR2 SYGVKD. This CDR3 spans 14 amino acids.

This CDR3 reads CAISESTTGPRDTQYF. The CDR3 DNA is TGTGCCATCAGTGAGTCGACAACAGGTCCAAGAGATACGCAGTATTTT. The chain couples TRBV10-3 to TRBJ2-3; D may be TRBD1 (5 bases). The CDR3 has 16 amino acids. Looked up from germline, CDR1 is ENHRY and CDR2 is SYGVKD. The ends were cut back, 0 bases at V and 5 bases at J, with 15 bases in the middle.

This clonotype was seen a few times. CDR3 nucleotide sequence: TGTGCCAGCAGTTTGGGTCTTTTCAGGGCTCCGGACCAGTACTTC. Translated, it gives CASSLGLFRAPDQYF. The V gene is TRBV12-3 or TRBV12-4, the J gene TRBJ2-7; D is perhaps TRBD1 (5 bases). The CDR3 contains 15 residues. V dropped 3 bases and J dropped 10 bases, with 22 bases sitting between them.

This clonotype was counted a few times. This rearrangement joins TRBV12-3 or TRBV12-4 to TRBJ1-5; maybe TRBD1 (5 bases). This CDR3 spans 17 amino acids. V gave up 3 bases and J gave up 6 bases, with 21 bases separating them. The CDR3 sequence is CASSFGSLGPRGQPQHF. CDR3 in DNA: TGTGCCAGCAGTTTTGGTTCGTTGGGACCCCGGGGTCAGCCCCAGCATTTT.

The V and J genes are TRBV10-3 and TRBJ1-1; D is unclear. Trimming left V 2 bases short and J 5 bases short, with 9 bases between. Germline CDR1 is ENHRY and CDR2 is SYGVKD. This CDR3 has 13 amino acids. The CDR3 loop is CAISEAGRTEAFF. Written as DNA, the CDR3 is TGTGCCATCAGTGAGGCGGGTCGGACTGAAGCTTTCTTT.

About this clonotype: Sequence at one end of the junction differs from germline and may be a read error. The rearrangement links TRBV10-3 to TRBJ1-1; D unclear. CDR1 and CDR2 from the germline V gene are ENHRY and SYGVKD. The CDR3 loop spans 15 amino acids. CDR3 in amino acids: CAISESALLNAEAFF. The CDR3 DNA follows: TGTGCCATCAGTGAGTCTGCACTTTTGAACGCTGAAGCTTTCTTT.

This clonotype was recorded a few times. The V gene is TRBV4-2, the J gene TRBJ2-1; 9 nucleotides align to TRBD2. The germline CDR1 and CDR2 sequences are LGHNA and YNFKEQ. Losses at the gene ends were 6 bases for V and 6 bases for J; bases not matched to a gene: 9. The length of the CDR3 is 15 residues. The CDR3 sequence: CASRLAGVTSNEQFF. CDR3 coding DNA: TGTGCCAGCAGATTAGCGGGAGTGACCTCCAATGAGCAGTTCTTC.

This clonotype was seen at least ten times. V gene TRBV25-1 combines with J gene TRBJ1-2, with no clear D. V shed 8 bases and J shed 4 bases, with 14 bases lying between them. CDR1 and CDR2 (germline): MGHDK, SYGVNS. This CDR3 contains 13 residues. The CDR3 loop reads CASGNPGGYGYTF. As DNA, the CDR3 is TGTGCCAGCGGCAATCCGGGAGGCTATGGCTACACCTTC.

The gene calls are TRBV25-1 and TRBJ2-1, with no clear D. With 3 bases removed from V and 7 bases from J, the gap between germline ends came to 7 bases. The CDR3 loop spans 12 amino acids. Germline V CDR1 and CDR2: MGHDK, SYGVNS. CDR3 nucleotide sequence: TGTGCCAGCAGTGACCCCAGAAATGAGCAGTTCTTC. Translation gives CASSDPRNEQFF.

The rearrangement uses TRBV28 and TRBJ2-7; D perhaps matches TRBD1 (6 bases). V was cut by 3 bases and J by 5 bases, with 23 bases left in between. This CDR3 comprises 17 residues. CDR1 is MDHEN and CDR2 is SYDVKM in the germline V gene. The CDR3 DNA follows: TGTGCCAGCAGTTTTCTCCCCCCCGGGACAACCTTGGACGAGCAGTACTTC. Translation gives CASSFLPPGTTLDEQYF.

V gene TRBV28 combines with J gene TRBJ1-5, with D hard to call. CDR1 is MDHEN and CDR2 is SYDVKM in the germline V gene. The CDR3 is 13 amino acids. Here the CDR3 DNA reads TGTGCTAGTGAGGACTATAGCAATCAGCCCCAGCATTTT. It yields the protein CASEDYSNQPQHF. The full variable domain, in which reference TRBV28 and TRBJ1-5 provide the parts outside the CDR3, is DVKVTQSSRYLVKRTGEKVFLECVQDMDHENMFWYRQDPGLGLRLIYFSYDVKMKEKGDIPEGYSVSREKKERFSLILESASTNQTSMYLCASEDYSNQPQHFGDGTRLSIL.

V and J are TRBV12-3 or TRBV12-4 and TRBJ2-5; 9 bases are shared with TRBD1. V trimming: 9 bases; J trimming: 4 bases; junction bases outside the gene matches: 15. The CDR3 contains 16 residues. This CDR3 reads CASGSGTGSLGETQYF. In DNA form, the CDR3 reads TGTGCCAGTGGGAGCGGGACAGGGAGTTTAGGAGAGACCCAGTACTTC.

The V call is TRBV6-6, the J call TRBJ1-6; 7 nucleotides agree with TRBD1. Unmatched junction bases numbered 9, after V lost 6 bases and J lost 10 bases. The CDR3 sequence is 14 residues long. Germline lookup yields CDR1 MNHNY and CDR2 SVGAGI (reference sequence). CDR3 bases: TGTGCCAGCAGCCCCAGGGGGACACTGTCACCCCTCCACTTT. Translated, it gives CASSPRGTLSPLHF.

CDR3 in DNA: TGTGCCAGCAGTGCGGACAGGACTAATGAAAAACTGTTTTTT. It specifies CASSADRTNEKLFF. V is TRBV12-3 or TRBV12-4 and J is TRBJ1-4, with 7 bases aligning to TRBD1. J lost 2 bases, V lost 5 bases, and 2 bases had no gene match. CDR3 length equals 14 residues.

CDR3 nucleotide sequence: TGCAGTGCGTGGACTAGCGGGGGGGTATACAATGAGCAGTACTTC. Amino acid sequence: CSAWTSGGVYNEQYF. V gene TRBV20-1 combines with J gene TRBJ2-5, with 15 bases aligning to TRBD2. V trimming: 6 bases; J trimming: 11 bases; junction bases outside the gene matches: 13. The germline CDR1 and CDR2 sequences are DFQATT and SNEGSKA (reference sequence). CDR3 length: 15 amino acids.

V and J are TRBV3-1 and TRBJ1-3, with D perhaps TRBD1 (5 bases). V lost 5 bases, J lost 2 bases, and 13 bases lay in between. The CDR3 runs to 15 residues. CDR1 is LGHDT and CDR2 is YNNKEL in the germline V gene (reference sequence). The CDR3 region has the DNA TGTGCCAGCAGCATAGGGGTCGGAACTGGAAACACCATATATTTT. Its protein product is CASSIGVGTGNTIYF.

The CDR3 coding sequence is TGCGCCAGAAGGACAGGGCAAATCGACGAGCAGTACTTC. This sequence encodes CARRTGQIDEQYF. The chain employs TRBV4-1 and TRBJ2-7, with 8 bases fitting TRBD1. V was pared by 9 bases and J by 5 bases, with 9 bases of the junction left unmatched. Germline CDR1 reads MGHRA; CDR2 reads YSYEKL. This CDR3 is 13 amino acids long.

This clonotype has only a few counts. The chain combines TRBV10-1 with TRBJ1-4, with no clear D. CDR1 and CDR2 from the germline V gene are WNHNN and SYGVQD (reference sequence). The CDR3 spans 11 residues. Trimming left V 9 bases short and J 8 bases short, with 10 bases between. The CDR3 spells CARPDGEKLFF. CDR3 coding DNA: TGCGCCAGACCCGACGGAGAAAAACTGTTTTTT.

The chain uses TRBV20-1 and TRBJ2-3; 9 nucleotides align to TRBD2. Germline CDR1 DFQATT, CDR2 SNEGSKA (reference sequence). With V trimmed by 5 bases and J by 2 bases, 8 bases remained unmatched. The CDR3 covers 15 residues. The CDR3 region is CSAPTGGRATDTQYF. In nucleotides, the CDR3 is TGCAGTGCTCCCACCGGCGGGAGGGCCACAGATACGCAGTATTTT.

J is TRBJ1-1 and V is TRBV27; the D is unclear. CDR3 size: 12 residues. CDR1 and CDR2 from the germline V gene are MNHEY and SMNVEV (reference sequence). V lost 5 bases to trimming and J lost 7 bases, with 11 bases between them. CDR3: CASSPRTDEAFF. The CDR3 region has the DNA TGTGCCAGCAGTCCCAGGACTGATGAAGCTTTCTTT.

This clonotype appeared once. This may stem from a read error, because a much larger clone lies one nucleotide away. CDR3 amino acids: CAGSVWKDGYTF. CDR3 DNA: TGTGCCGGCAGCGTATGGAAGGATGGCTACACCTTC. This rearrangement joins TRBV9 to TRBJ1-2; D gene uncertain. Germline CDR1 reads SGDLS; CDR2 reads YYNGEE. The CDR3 length is 12 residues. Drawing the rest from reference TRBV9 and TRBJ1-2, the complete variable domain is DSGVTQTPKHLITATGQRVTLRCSPRSGDLSVYWYQQSLDQGLQFLIQYYNGEERAKGNILERFSAQQFPDLHSELNLSSLELGDSALYFCAGSVWKDGYTFGSGTRLTVV.